Below, 30 T cell receptor beta chains from the same sample are listed, as sequenced in a study of blood T cells in healthy people across ages. Primers used in a second PCR of about 7 to 11 cycles were a sample-barcoded 5' primer and a J-beta primer mix. From the 5' RACE reads, TCRdb called clonotypes with MiXCR, one entry per CDR3 protein. This table has 1.8 million or so distinct CDR3 sequences, about 39% appearing once. Sequences were obtained from blood. These receptors were taken from a human donor in good health.

This clonotype is a singleton in its sample. This chain links TRBV6-2 or TRBV6-3 with TRBJ1-1; D is possibly TRBD1 (5 bases). Germline CDR1 reads MNHEY; CDR2 reads SVGEGT. V lost 7 bases and J 7 bases, leaving 13 bases between the germline ends. The CDR3 has 12 residues. This CDR3 reads CASKGLRFEAFF. In DNA, the CDR3 is TGTGCCAGCAAGGGACTTCGTTTTGAAGCTTTCTTT.

Of note for this clonotype: The junction departs from the called germline gene at one end, perhaps through a read error. The rearrangement links TRBV7-2 to TRBJ1-2; 7 nucleotides line up with TRBD1. There are 12 residues in the CDR3. From germline, CDR1 is SGHTA and CDR2 FQGNSA. The CDR3 is CASSMGQYGHTF. CDR3 sequence (DNA): TGTGCCAGCAGCATGGGACAGTATGGCCACACCTTC.

Details on this clonotype: Possible read error: a much larger clone is one base away. The V call is TRBV6-1, the J call TRBJ1-1, with a possible D match to TRBD1 (5 bases). Germline lookup yields CDR1 MNHNS and CDR2 SASEGT. The CDR3 length is 13 residues. Between the trimmed V and J ends, which lost 7 bases and 1 base, there was a span of 10 bases. The chain's CDR3 is CASTRQQNTEAFF. As DNA, the CDR3 is TGTGCCAGCACTCGACAGCAGAACACTGAAGCTTTCTTT.

This clonotype was seen a few times. The chain combines TRBV12-3 or TRBV12-4 with TRBJ2-7, with 12 bases aligning to TRBD2. J gave up 0 bases and V 3 bases, and 3 bases lay outside the gene matches. The CDR3 totals 16 residues. DNA for the CDR3: TGTGCCAGCAGTTTCCAGACTAGCGGGGGCTCCTACGAGCAGTACTTC. Translated, it gives CASSFQTSGGSYEQYF.

Written as DNA, the CDR3 is TGTGCCAGCGGACGGACTAGCGGGGGGATACTCCAAGAGACCCAGTACTTC. Protein product: CASGRTSGGILQETQYF. The rearrangement uses TRBV7-3 and TRBJ2-5; 14 bases align to TRBD2. The V and J ends lost 8 bases and 1 base, in that order; junction bases with no gene match: 9. This CDR3 is 17 amino acids long. Germline CDR1 and CDR2: SGHTA and FQGTGA.

This clonotype occurred a few times. The V and J genes are TRBV12-3 or TRBV12-4 and TRBJ2-1, with D uncertain. CDR3 length equals 13 residues. V gave up 1 base and J gave up 9 bases, with 10 bases separating them. This chain's CDR3 is CASSLGSSAEQFF. The CDR3 DNA is TGTGCCAGCAGTTTAGGTTCTTCGGCTGAGCAGTTCTTC.

This clonotype was counted a few times. CDR3 sequence reads: CSVAVFRSVGGPSYGYTF. CDR3 in DNA: TGCAGCGTTGCCGTATTTCGGAGTGTCGGGGGTCCCTCCTATGGCTACACCTTC. The chain is built from TRBV29-1 and TRBJ1-2, with D possibly being TRBD1 (5 bases). The CDR3 runs to 18 residues. The germline V gene encodes CDR1 SQVTM and CDR2 ANQGSEA. V was clipped by 4 bases and J by 4 bases, with 28 bases between them.

This chain uses TRBV5-1 with TRBJ2-3; TRBD2 matches at 14 bases. The germline gives CDR1 SGHRS, CDR2 YFSETQ. V shed 2 bases and J 6 bases; nucleotides not matched to a gene: 11. The CDR3 sequence is 18 residues long. CDR3 DNA sequence: TGCGCCAGCAGCTTCCGGGCTCCGGGACTAGCGGGGGCGGATACGCAGTATTTT. This sequence encodes CASSFRAPGLAGADTQYF.

This clonotype was observed a handful of times. The chain uses TRBV29-1 and TRBJ2-5, with 8 bases matching TRBD1. CDR1 is SQVTM and CDR2 is ANQGSEA in the germline V gene. With 4 bases clipped from V and 5 bases from J, the junction kept 9 bases outside the gene matches. This CDR3 is 14 amino acids long. The CDR3 loop is CSVGIGQGRETQYF. Here the CDR3 DNA reads TGCAGCGTTGGGATAGGACAGGGACGGGAGACCCAGTACTTC.

A note on this clonotype: The junction departs from germline at one end; a sequencing error may be responsible. The genes are TRBV7-2 and TRBJ2-6, with D tentatively TRBD1 (5 bases). CDR3 length equals 16 residues. Germline lookup yields CDR1 SGHTA and CDR2 FQGNSA. The CDR3 spells CASSPRAGDGANVPTF. The CDR3 nucleotides read TGTGCCAGCAGCCCTCGGGCTGGGGATGGGGCCAACGTCCCGACTTTC. Variable domain in full (rest from reference TRBV7-2 and TRBJ2-6): GAGVSQSPSNKVTEKGKDVELRCDPISGHTALYWYRQSLGQGLEFLIYFQGNSAPDKSGLPSDRFSAERTGGSVSTLTIQRTQQEDSAVYLCASSPRAGDGANVPTFGAGSRLTVL.

The sample holds a few counts of this clonotype. J is TRBJ2-1 and V is TRBV5-1; D not certain. The CDR3 contains 16 residues. In germline, CDR1 is SGHRS, CDR2 YFSETQ. Trimming took 0 bases from V and 5 from J, leaving 15 bases between them. The CDR3 spells CASSLGRSTQDNEQFF. Here the CDR3 DNA reads TGCGCCAGCAGCTTGGGCAGGTCGACACAAGACAATGAGCAGTTCTTC.

The chain is built from TRBV7-2 and TRBJ2-5; 9 bases are a match to TRBD2. The CDR3 contains 15 residues. Germline V lookup: CDR1 SGHTA, CDR2 FQGNSA. V was clipped by 3 bases and J by 0 bases; unmatched bases: 2. In DNA form, the CDR3 reads TGTGCCAGCAGCTTGGCGGGGGGGTACCAAGAGACCCAGTACTTC. Translated: CASSLAGGYQETQYF.

The table lists this clonotype with a few counts. This rearrangement joins TRBV18 to TRBJ2-1; 11 bases are a match to TRBD1. Germline CDR1 KGHSH, CDR2 LQKENI. This CDR3 comprises 17 residues. The ends lost 2 bases at V and 5 bases at J; junction bases unmatched: 8. This CDR3 is CASSPSGTGGGNNEQFF. In DNA form, the CDR3 reads TGTGCCAGCTCACCATCTGGGACAGGGGGAGGTAACAATGAGCAGTTCTTC. The full variable domain, rest sourced from reference TRBV18 and TRBJ2-1, is NAGVMQNPRHLVRRRGQEARLRCSPMKGHSHVYWYRQLPEEGLKFMVYLQKENIIDESGMPKERFSAEFPKEGPSILRIQQVVRGDSAAYFCASSPSGTGGGNNEQFFGPGTRLTVL.

The chain has TRBV28 and TRBJ1-2, with D perhaps matching TRBD1 (5 bases). This CDR3 contains 14 residues. Trimming pared 1 base from V and 9 bases from J, leaving 15 bases between. Germline CDR1 is MDHEN and CDR2 is SYDVKM. Here the CDR3 reads CASSLSGAPFRYTF. CDR3 coding DNA: TGTGCCAGCAGTTTATCCGGGGCCCCCTTCCGCTACACCTTC.

V is TRBV7-2 and J is TRBJ2-7, with no clear D. Trimming took off 7 bases at V and 0 bases at J, with 16 bases between the two ends. Per germline, CDR1 SGHTA and CDR2 FQGNSA. This CDR3 contains 15 residues. The CDR3 spells CASNTIPKGSYEQYF. In DNA form, the CDR3 reads TGTGCCAGCAACACAATCCCAAAGGGCTCCTACGAGCAGTACTTC.

This clonotype was seen a few times. The chain employs TRBV12-3 or TRBV12-4 and TRBJ1-5; 8 bases agree with TRBD1. CDR3 size: 16 residues. V lost 1 base and J lost 5; bases outside the gene matches: 7. DNA of the CDR3: TGTGCCAGCAGTTTAGGGCCAGGGGGCGCCCATCAGCCCCAGCATTTT. It translates to CASSLGPGGAHQPQHF.

The rearrangement links TRBV20-1 to TRBJ2-5; possible D gene TRBD2, 6 bases. The ends were cut back, 2 bases at V and 2 bases at J, with 15 bases in the middle. The CDR3 is made up of 15 amino acids. The germline gives CDR1 DFQATT, CDR2 SNEGSKA (reference sequence). CDR3 region: CSARRAGRLQETQYF. As DNA, the CDR3 is TGCAGTGCTAGACGCGCGGGGAGGTTACAAGAGACCCAGTACTTC.

A few counts support this clonotype. The chain links TRBV6-2 or TRBV6-3 to TRBJ2-5; 7 bases are shared with TRBD2. The junction had 5 bases not matched to a gene; V was cut back by 5 bases and J by 2 bases. This CDR3 has 14 residues. Per the germline V gene, CDR1 is MNHEY and CDR2 is SVGEGT. The CDR3 loop reads CASSEWGGQETQYF. The CDR3, as DNA: TGTGCCAGCAGTGAATGGGGAGGGCAAGAGACCCAGTACTTC.

This clonotype has a handful of counts. The genes are TRBV5-1 and TRBJ2-7, with 9 bases aligning to TRBD2. This CDR3 is 16 amino acids long. In germline, CDR1 is SGHRS, CDR2 YFSETQ. J was trimmed by 3 bases and V by 0 bases; bases with no gene match: 7. CDR3 sequence: CASSLDPASGDYEQYF. CDR3 coding DNA: TGCGCCAGCAGCTTGGATCCGGCTAGCGGGGACTACGAGCAGTACTTC.

The rearrangement joins TRBV6-2 or TRBV6-3 to TRBJ2-5; 7 nucleotides match TRBD1. In germline, CDR1 is MNHEY, CDR2 SVGEGT. Trimming cost V 5 bases and J 4 bases; bases outside gene matches: 10. The CDR3 is 15 residues long. CDR3 coding DNA: TGTGCCAGCAGTCCCCCCGGGACAGTAAGAGAGACCCAGTACTTC. This gives the protein CASSPPGTVRETQYF.

The chain uses TRBV5-6 and TRBJ2-7, with D hard to call. The J call is doubtful: the DNA matches TRBJ2-5 better. CDR3 length equals 16 residues. Germline CDR1 is SGHDT and CDR2 is YYEEEE. The CDR3 nucleotides read TGTGCCAGCAGCTTGGTTTATCACCACATGGAGGAGACCCAGTACTTC. Residues: CASSLVYHHMEETQYF.

This clonotype was counted a few times. The J gene is TRBJ2-3, the V gene TRBV4-3; D may match TRBD1 or TRBD2 (5 bases each). This CDR3 contains 16 residues. V dropped 3 bases and J dropped 6 bases, with 19 bases sitting between them. CDR1 and CDR2 from the germline V gene are LGHNA and YSLEER. The CDR3 DNA sequence: TGCGCCAGCAGCCAGGGTGGGACGGCCTCAGGGGATACGCAGTATTTT. Its translation: CASSQGGTASGDTQYF.

This chain uses TRBV6-6 with TRBJ1-1; 8 bases are shared with TRBD1. The length of the CDR3 is 15 residues. Losses at the gene ends were 2 bases for V and 4 bases for J; bases not matched to a gene: 6. From germline, CDR1 is MNHNY and CDR2 SVGAGI (reference sequence). CDR3 DNA: TGTGCCAGCAGTTACGAGGCAGGGGGCCGCACTGAAGCTTTCTTT. As protein: CASSYEAGGRTEAFF.

The gene calls are TRBV4-3 and TRBJ2-3; TRBD2 aligns across 9 bases. Germline trimming cut 0 bases from V and 3 bases from J; bases unmatched to any gene: 10. The CDR3 has 18 residues. Germline assignment: CDR1 LGHNA and CDR2 YSLEER. CDR3 in amino acids: CASSQDQPLAGSTDTQYF. CDR3 nucleotides: TGCGCCAGCAGCCAAGACCAACCCCTAGCGGGGTCAACAGATACGCAGTATTTT.

This clonotype was detected a few times. This chain links TRBV5-1 with TRBJ1-1; D is unclear. Trimming pared 4 bases from V and 11 bases from J, leaving 12 bases between. CDR1 and CDR2 from the germline V gene are SGHRS and YFSETQ. This CDR3 spans 11 amino acids. The CDR3 DNA sequence: TGCGCCAGCAGCGACGGATTTCGGGCTTTCTTT. This codes for CASSDGFRAFF.

This clonotype was detected only a few times. The chain joins TRBV20-1 to TRBJ1-1, with unresolved D. Germline V CDR1 and CDR2: DFQATT, SNEGSKA (reference sequence). The CDR3 covers 14 residues. V gave up 5 bases and J gave up 2 bases, with 15 bases separating them. The CDR3 DNA follows: TGCAGTGCTCCTCCCGGGAGTTTCAACACTGAAGCTTTCTTT. It is translated as CSAPPGSFNTEAFF.

In its sample, this clonotype was seen a few times. The chain carries TRBV7-9 and TRBJ2-2, with a tentative D call TRBD1 (8 bases). CDR3 length: 16 residues. V was cut by 5 bases and J by 1 base, with 14 bases left in between. Germline CDR1 reads SEHNR; CDR2 reads FQNEAQ (reference sequence). The CDR3 here is CASSGSGTGNTGELFF. The CDR3 DNA sequence: TGTGCCAGCAGCGGGAGCGGGACAGGGAACACCGGGGAGCTGTTTTTT.

This clonotype was observed a handful of times. This rearrangement joins TRBV7-2 to TRBJ1-1; D ambiguous. In germline, CDR1 is SGHTA, CDR2 FQGNSA. The CDR3 is 15 amino acids. V lost 1 base to trimming and J lost 3 bases, with 12 bases between them. CDR3 coding DNA: TGTGCCAGCAGCTTAGTGCCCTCGTGGCACACTGAAGCTTTCTTT. As protein: CASSLVPSWHTEAFF. Combining the CDR3 with reference TRBV7-2 and TRBJ1-1 gives the whole variable domain GAGVSQSPSNKVTEKGKDVELRCDPISGHTALYWYRQSLGQGLEFLIYFQGNSAPDKSGLPSDRFSAERTGGSVSTLTIQRTQQEDSAVYLCASSLVPSWHTEAFFGQGTRLTVV.

This clonotype was seen a few times. The V gene is TRBV7-9, the J gene TRBJ2-7, with D unclear. Trimming took off 7 bases at V and 0 bases at J, with 13 bases between the two ends. The CDR3 extends over 14 amino acids. Germline V gives CDR1 SEHNR, CDR2 FQNEAQ (reference sequence). The CDR3 here is CASTQSPYSYEQYF. The CDR3 DNA reads TGTGCCAGCACACAATCGCCCTACTCCTACGAGCAGTACTTC.

This clonotype occurred a few times. The chain has TRBV12-5 and TRBJ2-6, with TRBD1 matching 10 bases. Germline CDR1 reads LGHNT; CDR2 reads FRNRAP. After removal of 1 base from V and 4 bases from J, the junction contained 10 bases not matched to a gene. The length of the CDR3 is 19 residues. This chain's CDR3 is CASGLGQGTGESGANVLTF. The CDR3 region has the DNA TGTGCTAGTGGTTTGGGTCAGGGGACAGGGGAATCCGGGGCCAACGTCCTGACTTTC. The variable domain in full, with the rest retrieved from reference TRBV12-5 and TRBJ2-6, is DARVTQTPRHKVTEMGQEVTMRCQPILGHNTVFWYRQTMMQGLELLAYFRNRAPLDDSGMPKDRFSAEMPDATLATLKIQPSEPRDSAVYFCASGLGQGTGESGANVLTFGAGSRLTVL.